Described below is a single T cell receptor (beta chain) sequence and its context. Its specificity is unknown. These data come from a study of OX40 agonist ivuxolimab in advanced cancers. Study-wide background: Checkpoint inhibitors had been given previously to roughly 36% of patients. The study's findings and limits: CD4+ and CD8+ T cells in blood underwent clonal expansion by week 6 at 0.1 to 3.0 mg/kg. The study did not work out the antigen specificity of the expanded peripheral T cells. Among the lowest peripheral clonal expansion occurred in 0.1-3.0 mg/kg partial responders.

Per germline, CDR1 LNHDA and CDR2 SQIVND (reference sequence). Between the trimmed V and J ends, which lost 3 bases and 5 bases, there was a span of 11 bases. The CDR3 has 13 amino acids. Generated by immunoSEQ multiplex PCR, the TCRdb table keeps only in-frame clones and is missing some. This sample yields more than 70,000 clones, of which about 85% are seen a single time; more than 0.45% belongs to the top ten. The sequenced sample was CD4+ or CD8+ T cells sorted from blood, obtained in a trial of the OX40 agonist ivuxolimab. The sequence was collected from an adult with an advanced solid tumor such as melanoma, head and neck, liver or kidney cancer. The V and J genes are TRBV19 and TRBJ2-7; no firm D call. The CDR3 protein is CASSMIGSDEQYF. In DNA form, the CDR3 reads TGTGCCAGTAGTATGATCGGATCCGACGAGCAGTACTTC. Variable domain in full (rest from reference TRBV19 and TRBJ2-7): DGGITQSPKYLFRKEGQNVTLSCEQNLNHDAMYWYRQDPGQGLRLIYYSQIVNDFQKGDIAEGYSVSREKKESFPLTVTSAQKNPTAFYLCASSMIGSDEQYFGPGTRLTVT.